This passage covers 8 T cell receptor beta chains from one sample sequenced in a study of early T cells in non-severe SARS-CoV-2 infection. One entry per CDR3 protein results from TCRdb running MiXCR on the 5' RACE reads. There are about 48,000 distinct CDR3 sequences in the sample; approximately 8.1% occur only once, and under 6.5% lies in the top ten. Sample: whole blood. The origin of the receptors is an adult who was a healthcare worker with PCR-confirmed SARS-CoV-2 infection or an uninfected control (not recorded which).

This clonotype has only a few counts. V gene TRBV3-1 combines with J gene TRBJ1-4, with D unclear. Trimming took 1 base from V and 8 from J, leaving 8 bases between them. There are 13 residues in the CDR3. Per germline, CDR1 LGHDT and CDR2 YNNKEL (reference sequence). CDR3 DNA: TGTGCCAGCAGCCAAGGCCGGAGAGAAAAACTGTTTTTT. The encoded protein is CASSQGRREKLFF. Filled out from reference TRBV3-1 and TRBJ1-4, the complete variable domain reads DTAVSQTPKYLVTQMGNDKSIKCEQNLGHDTMYWYKQDSKKFLKIMFSYNNKELIINETVPNRFSPKSPDKAHLNLHINSLELGDSAVYFCASSQGRREKLFFGSGTQLSVL.

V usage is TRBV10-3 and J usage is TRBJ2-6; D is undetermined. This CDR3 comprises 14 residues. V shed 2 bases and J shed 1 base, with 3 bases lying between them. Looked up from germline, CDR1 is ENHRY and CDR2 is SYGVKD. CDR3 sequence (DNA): TGTGCCATCAGTGAGCGGTCTGGGGCCAACGTCCTGACTTTC. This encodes CAISERSGANVLTF.

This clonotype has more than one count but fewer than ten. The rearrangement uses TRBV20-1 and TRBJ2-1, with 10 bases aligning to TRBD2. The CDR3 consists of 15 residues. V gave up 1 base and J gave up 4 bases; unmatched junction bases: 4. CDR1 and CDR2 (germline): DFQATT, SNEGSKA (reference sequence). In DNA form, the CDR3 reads TGCAGTGCTAGAGTGGAAGCGGGGGGGTACAATGAGCAGTTCTTC. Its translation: CSARVEAGGYNEQFF.

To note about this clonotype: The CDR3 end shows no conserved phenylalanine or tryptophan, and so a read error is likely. The CDR3 sequence: CASLPVSGNTIYL. The CDR3 region has the DNA TGTGCCAGCCTTCCAGTCTCTGGAAACACCATATATCTT. The chain joins TRBV12-3 or TRBV12-4 to TRBJ1-3, with D unresolved. The CDR3 is 13 residues long. V was cut by 8 bases and J by 0 bases, with 8 bases left in between.

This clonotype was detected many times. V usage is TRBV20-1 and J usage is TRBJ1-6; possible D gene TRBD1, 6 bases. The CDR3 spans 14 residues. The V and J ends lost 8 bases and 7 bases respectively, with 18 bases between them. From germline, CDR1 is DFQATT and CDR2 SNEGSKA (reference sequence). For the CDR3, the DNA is TGCAGTATGACCCCGAAAAGGGGGAATTCACCCCTCCACTTT. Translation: CSMTPKRGNSPLHF.

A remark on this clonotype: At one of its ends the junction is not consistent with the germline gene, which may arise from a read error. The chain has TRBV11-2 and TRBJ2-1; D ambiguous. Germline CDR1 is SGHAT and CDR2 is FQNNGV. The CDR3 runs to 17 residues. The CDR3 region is CVSSLSLRQSSYNEQFF. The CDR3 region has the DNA TGTGTCAGCAGCTTAAGTCTCCGGCAGTCCTCCTACAATGAGCAGTTCTTC.

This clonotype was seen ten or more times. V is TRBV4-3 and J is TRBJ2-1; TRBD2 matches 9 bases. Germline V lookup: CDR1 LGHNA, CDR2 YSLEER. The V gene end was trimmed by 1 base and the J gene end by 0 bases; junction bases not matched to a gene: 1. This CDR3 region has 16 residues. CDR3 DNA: TGCGCCAGCAGCCAAGGAGCGGGGGGCTCCTACAATGAGCAGTTCTTC. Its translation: CASSQGAGGSYNEQFF.

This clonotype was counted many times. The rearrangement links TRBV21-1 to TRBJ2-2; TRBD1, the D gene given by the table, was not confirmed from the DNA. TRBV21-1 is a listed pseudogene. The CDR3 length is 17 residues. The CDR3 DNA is TGTGCCAGCTGGGACAGAGGAGGTCGTGTGGTGCCCGGGGAGCTGTTTTTT. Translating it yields CASWDRGGRVVPGELFF.